This T cell receptor beta chain derives from a study of cytomegalovirus exposure and HLA in healthy donors. Findings and limits, study-wide: A later analysis associated roughly 15,000 TCR beta sequences with HLA alleles at a 0.05 false discovery rate. TCR beta chains associated with HLA were, in a later analysis, more clonally expanded than equally common others. A few V segments could not be told apart, such as TRBV6-2 and TRBV6-3, and were left out.

Worth noting for this clone: Its target is not known.

The PCR ran on 60 Vbeta and 13 Jbeta primers. Profiled with immunoSEQ multiplex PCR; TCRdb holds only in-frame clones, not every one. The table records about 120,000 clones, 74% of them present only once. At the time of sampling, donors were nominally healthy, though unrecorded immune exposures were likely. Germline V lookup: CDR1 KGHSY, CDR2 FQNENV. V dropped 0 bases and J dropped 8 bases, with 16 bases sitting between them. The CDR3 spans 15 residues. The rearrangement joins TRBV16 to TRBJ1-2, with D tentatively TRBD1 (6 bases). Material for sequencing was PBMCs. This TCR was recovered from a woman aged 40 to 50 in good health and CMV-seropositive. This CDR3 is CASSQSGQGPGGYTF. The CDR3 region has the DNA TGTGCCAGCAGCCAATCGGGGCAGGGGCCCGGCGGCTACACCTTC.